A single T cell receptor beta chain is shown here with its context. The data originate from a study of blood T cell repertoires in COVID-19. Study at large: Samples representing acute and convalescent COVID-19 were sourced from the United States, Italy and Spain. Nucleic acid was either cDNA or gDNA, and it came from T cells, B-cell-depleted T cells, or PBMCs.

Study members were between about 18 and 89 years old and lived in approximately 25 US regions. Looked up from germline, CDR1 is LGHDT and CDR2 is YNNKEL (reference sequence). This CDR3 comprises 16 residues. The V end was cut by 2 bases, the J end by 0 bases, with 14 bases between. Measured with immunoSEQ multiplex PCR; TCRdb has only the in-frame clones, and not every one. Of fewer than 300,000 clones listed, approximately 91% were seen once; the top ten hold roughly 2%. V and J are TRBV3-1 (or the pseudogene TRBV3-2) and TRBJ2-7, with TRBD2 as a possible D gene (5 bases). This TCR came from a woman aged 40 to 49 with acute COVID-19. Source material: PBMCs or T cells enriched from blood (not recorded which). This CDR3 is CASSQLGETSSYEQYF. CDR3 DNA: TGTGCCAGCAGCCAACTCGGGGAAACCAGCTCCTACGAGCAGTACTTC.